This T cell receptor (beta chain) is from a study of CD8+CD57+ T cells in acquired aplastic anemia. The CDR3 spans 14 residues. Trimming left V 8 bases short and J 2 bases short, with 14 bases between. From germline, CDR1 is SEHNR and CDR2 FQNEAQ (reference sequence). The template for TCR beta VDJ and CDR3 sequence profiling was genomic DNA. TCRdb analysed the reads with MiXCR anew, one entry per CDR3 protein. This table holds 450,000 to 600,000 distinct CDR3 sequences, around 30% found once. This clonotype came up once. This clone may be a read error of a much larger clone one base away. CD8+CD57+ cell expansion had been shown by flow cytometry in patients chosen for sequencing.

Material for sequencing was sorted CD4+, CD8+, or CD8+CD57+ T cells (not recorded which) from PBMCs. This TCR was recovered from a human donor with aplastic anemia. The V and J genes are TRBV7-9 and TRBJ2-3; D is perhaps TRBD2 (5 bases). CDR3 in amino acids: CASGFRDPTDTQYF. The CDR3 coding sequence is TGTGCCAGCGGTTTCCGGGATCCCACAGATACGCAGTATTTT.